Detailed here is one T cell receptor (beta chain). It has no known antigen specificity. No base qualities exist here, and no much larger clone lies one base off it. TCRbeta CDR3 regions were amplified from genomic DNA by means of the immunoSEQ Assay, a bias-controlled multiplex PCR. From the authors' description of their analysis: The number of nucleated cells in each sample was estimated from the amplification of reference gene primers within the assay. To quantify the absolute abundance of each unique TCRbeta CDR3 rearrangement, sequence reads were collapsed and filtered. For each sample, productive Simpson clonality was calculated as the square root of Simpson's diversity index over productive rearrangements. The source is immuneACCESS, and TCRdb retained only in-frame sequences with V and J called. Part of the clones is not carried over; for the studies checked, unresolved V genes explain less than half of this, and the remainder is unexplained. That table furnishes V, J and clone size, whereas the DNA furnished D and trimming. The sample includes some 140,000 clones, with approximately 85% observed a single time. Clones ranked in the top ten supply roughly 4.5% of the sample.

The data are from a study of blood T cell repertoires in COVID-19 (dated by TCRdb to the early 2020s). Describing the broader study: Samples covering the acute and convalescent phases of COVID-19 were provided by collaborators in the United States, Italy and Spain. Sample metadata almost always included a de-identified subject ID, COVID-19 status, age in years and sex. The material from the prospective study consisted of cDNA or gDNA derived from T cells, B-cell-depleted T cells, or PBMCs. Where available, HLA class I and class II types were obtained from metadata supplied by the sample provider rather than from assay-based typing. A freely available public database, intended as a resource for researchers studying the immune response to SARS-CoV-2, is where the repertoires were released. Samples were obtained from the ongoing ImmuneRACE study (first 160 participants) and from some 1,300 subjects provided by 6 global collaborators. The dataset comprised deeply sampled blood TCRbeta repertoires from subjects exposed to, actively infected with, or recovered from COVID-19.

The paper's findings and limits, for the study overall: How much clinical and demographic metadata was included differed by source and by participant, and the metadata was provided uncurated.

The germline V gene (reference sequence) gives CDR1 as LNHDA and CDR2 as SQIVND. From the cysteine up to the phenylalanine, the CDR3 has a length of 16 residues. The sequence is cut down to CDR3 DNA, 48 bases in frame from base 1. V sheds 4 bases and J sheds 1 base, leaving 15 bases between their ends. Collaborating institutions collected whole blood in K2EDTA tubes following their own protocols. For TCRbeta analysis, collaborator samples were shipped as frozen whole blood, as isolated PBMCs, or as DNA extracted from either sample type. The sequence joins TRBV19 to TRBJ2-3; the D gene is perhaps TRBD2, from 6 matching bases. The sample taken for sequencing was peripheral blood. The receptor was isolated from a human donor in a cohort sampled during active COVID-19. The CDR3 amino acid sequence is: CASSTLGTSGTDTQYF. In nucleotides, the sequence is TGTGCCAGTAGTACACTTGGGACTTCCGGCACAGATACGCAGTATTTT.